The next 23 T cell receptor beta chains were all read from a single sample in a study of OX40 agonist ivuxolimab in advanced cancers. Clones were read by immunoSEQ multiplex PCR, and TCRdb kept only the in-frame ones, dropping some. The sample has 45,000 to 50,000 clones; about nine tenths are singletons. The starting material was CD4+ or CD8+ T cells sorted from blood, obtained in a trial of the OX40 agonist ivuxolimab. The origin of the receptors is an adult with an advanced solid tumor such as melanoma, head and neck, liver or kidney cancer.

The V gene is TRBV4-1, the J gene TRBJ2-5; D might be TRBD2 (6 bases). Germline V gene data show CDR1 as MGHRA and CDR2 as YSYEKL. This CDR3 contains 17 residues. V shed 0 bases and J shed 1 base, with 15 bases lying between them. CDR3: CASSQEFGRDSQETQYF. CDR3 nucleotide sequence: TGCGCCAGCAGCCAAGAATTTGGACGGGACTCCCAAGAGACCCAGTACTTC.

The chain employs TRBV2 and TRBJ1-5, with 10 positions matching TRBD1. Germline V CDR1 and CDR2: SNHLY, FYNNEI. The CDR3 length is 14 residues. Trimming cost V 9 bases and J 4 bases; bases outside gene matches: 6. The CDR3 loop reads CARRDRGGNQPQHF. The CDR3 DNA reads TGTGCCAGGCGGGACAGGGGAGGAAATCAGCCCCAGCATTTT.

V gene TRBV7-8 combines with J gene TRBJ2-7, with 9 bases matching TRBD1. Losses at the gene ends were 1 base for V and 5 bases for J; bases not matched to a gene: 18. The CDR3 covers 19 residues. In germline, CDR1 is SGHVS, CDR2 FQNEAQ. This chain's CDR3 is CASSLGNGIGGTGSHEQYF. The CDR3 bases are TGTGCCAGCAGCTTAGGGAACGGTATTGGGGGGACAGGGAGTCACGAGCAGTACTTC.

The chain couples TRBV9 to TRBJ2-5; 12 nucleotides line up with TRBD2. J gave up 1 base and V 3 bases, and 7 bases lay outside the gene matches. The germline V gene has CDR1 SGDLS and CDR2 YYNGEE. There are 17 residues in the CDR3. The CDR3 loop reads CASSAAWTSGAQETQYF. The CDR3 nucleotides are TGTGCCAGCAGCGCCGCATGGACTAGCGGGGCCCAAGAGACCCAGTACTTC.

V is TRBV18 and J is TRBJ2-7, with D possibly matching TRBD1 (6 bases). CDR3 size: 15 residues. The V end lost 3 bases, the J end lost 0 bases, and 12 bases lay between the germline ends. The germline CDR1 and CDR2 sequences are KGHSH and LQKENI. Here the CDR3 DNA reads TGTGCCAGCTCACCTCAGGACAGTAGCTCCTACGAGCAGTACTTC. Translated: CASSPQDSSSYEQYF.

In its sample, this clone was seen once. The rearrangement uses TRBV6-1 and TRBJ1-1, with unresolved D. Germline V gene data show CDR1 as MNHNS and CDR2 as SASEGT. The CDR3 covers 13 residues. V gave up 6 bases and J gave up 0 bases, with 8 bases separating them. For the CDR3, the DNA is TGTGCCAGCAGCAGAGTTATGAACACTGAAGCTTTCTTT. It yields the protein CASSRVMNTEAFF.

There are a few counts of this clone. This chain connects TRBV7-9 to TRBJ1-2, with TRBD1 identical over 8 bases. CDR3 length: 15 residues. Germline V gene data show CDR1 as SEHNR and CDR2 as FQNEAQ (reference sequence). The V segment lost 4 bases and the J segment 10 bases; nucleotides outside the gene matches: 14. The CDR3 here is CASSSPLDRGWDYTF. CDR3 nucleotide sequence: TGTGCCAGCAGCTCCCCACTAGACAGGGGATGGGACTACACCTTC.

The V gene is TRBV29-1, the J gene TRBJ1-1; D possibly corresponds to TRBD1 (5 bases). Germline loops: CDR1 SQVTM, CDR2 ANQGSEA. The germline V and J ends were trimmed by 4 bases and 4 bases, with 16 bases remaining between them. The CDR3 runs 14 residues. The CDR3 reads CSVAFGGMGTEAFF. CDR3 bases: TGCAGCGTTGCTTTCGGGGGTATGGGCACTGAAGCTTTCTTT.

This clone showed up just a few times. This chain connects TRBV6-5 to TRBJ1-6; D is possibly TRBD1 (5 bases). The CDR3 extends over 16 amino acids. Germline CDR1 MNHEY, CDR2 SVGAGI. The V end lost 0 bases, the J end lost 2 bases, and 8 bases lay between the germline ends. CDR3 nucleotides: TGTGCCAGCAGTTACTCGGGGCAGACCTATAATTCACCCCTCCACTTT. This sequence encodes CASSYSGQTYNSPLHF.

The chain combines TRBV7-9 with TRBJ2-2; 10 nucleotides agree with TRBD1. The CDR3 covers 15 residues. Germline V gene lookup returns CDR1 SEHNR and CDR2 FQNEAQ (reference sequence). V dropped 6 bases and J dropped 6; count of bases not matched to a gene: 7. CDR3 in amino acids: CASRSGTGVAGELFF. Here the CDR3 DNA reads TGTGCCAGCAGATCCGGGACAGGGGTTGCCGGGGAGCTGTTTTTT. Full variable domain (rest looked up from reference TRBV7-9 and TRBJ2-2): DTGVSQNPRHKITKRGQNVTFRCDPISEHNRLYWYRQTLGQGPEFLTYFQNEAQLEKSRLLSDRFSAERPKGSFSTLEIQRTEQGDSAMYLCASRSGTGVAGELFFGEGSRLTVL.

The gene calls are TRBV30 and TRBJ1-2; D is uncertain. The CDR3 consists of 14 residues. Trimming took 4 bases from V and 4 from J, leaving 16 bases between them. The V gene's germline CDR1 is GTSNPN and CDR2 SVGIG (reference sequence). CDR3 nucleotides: TGTGCCTGGAAGAGGCCACAATGGGCCTATGGCTACACCTTC. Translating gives CAWKRPQWAYGYTF.

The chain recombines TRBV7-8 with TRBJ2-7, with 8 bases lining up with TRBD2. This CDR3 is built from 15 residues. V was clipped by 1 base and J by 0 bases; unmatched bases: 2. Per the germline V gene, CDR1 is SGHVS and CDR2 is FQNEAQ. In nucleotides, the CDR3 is TGTGCCAGCAGCTTAGGGGGACTAGTCTCCTACGAGCAGTACTTC. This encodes CASSLGGLVSYEQYF.

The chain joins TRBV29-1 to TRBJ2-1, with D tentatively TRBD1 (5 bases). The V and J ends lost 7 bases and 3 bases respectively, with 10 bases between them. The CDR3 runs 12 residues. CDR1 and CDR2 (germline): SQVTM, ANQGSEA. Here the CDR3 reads CSAKTVYNEQFF. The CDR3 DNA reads TGCAGCGCCAAGACAGTCTACAATGAGCAGTTCTTC.

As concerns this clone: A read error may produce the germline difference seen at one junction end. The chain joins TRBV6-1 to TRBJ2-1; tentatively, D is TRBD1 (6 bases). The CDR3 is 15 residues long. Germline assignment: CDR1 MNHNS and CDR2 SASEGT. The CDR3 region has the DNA TGTGCCAGCAGCGAAGTACAGGGCTCCTACAATGAGCAGTTCTTC. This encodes CASSEVQGSYNEQFF.

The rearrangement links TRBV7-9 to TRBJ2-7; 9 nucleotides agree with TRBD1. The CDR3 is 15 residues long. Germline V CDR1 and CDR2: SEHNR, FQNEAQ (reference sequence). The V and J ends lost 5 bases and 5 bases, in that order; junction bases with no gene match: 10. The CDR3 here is CASSAPGQGVNEQYF. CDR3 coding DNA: TGTGCCAGCAGCGCACCGGGACAGGGAGTTAACGAGCAGTACTTC. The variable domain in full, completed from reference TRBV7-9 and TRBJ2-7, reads DTGVSQNPRHKITKRGQNVTFRCDPISEHNRLYWYRQTLGQGPEFLTYFQNEAQLEKSRLLSDRFSAERPKGSFSTLEIQRTEQGDSAMYLCASSAPGQGVNEQYFGPGTRLTVT.

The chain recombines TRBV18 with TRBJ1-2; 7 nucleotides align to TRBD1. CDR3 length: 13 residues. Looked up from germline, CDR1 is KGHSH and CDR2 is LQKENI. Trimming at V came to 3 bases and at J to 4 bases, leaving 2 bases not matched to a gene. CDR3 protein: CASSPAGGYGYTF. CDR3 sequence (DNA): TGTGCCAGCTCACCTGCAGGGGGCTATGGCTACACCTTC.

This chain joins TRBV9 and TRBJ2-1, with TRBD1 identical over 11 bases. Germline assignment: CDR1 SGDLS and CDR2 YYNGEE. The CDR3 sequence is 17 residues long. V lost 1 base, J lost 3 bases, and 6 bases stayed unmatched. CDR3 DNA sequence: TGTGCCAGCAGCGTACCTCCCGGGACAGGGGGCTACAATGAGCAGTTCTTC. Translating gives CASSVPPGTGGYNEQFF.

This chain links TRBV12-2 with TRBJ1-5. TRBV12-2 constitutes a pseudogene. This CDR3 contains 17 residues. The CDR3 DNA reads TGTGCAAGTCGCAGCACCACGGAGGCTTATAGCAATCAGCCCCAGCATTTT. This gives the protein CASRSTTEAYSNQPQHF.

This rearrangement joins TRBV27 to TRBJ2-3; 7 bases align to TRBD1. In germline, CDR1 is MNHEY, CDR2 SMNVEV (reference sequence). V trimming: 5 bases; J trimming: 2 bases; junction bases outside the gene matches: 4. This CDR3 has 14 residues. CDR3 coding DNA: TGTGCCAGCAGTCCACAGGGGAACACAGATACGCAGTATTTT. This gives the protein CASSPQGNTDTQYF.

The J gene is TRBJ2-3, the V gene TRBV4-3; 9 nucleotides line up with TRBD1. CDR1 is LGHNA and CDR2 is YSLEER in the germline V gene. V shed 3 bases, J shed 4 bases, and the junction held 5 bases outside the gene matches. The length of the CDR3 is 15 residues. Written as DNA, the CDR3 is TGCGCCAGCAGCCAGAAAAGACAGGGGGCAGATACGCAGTATTTT. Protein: CASSQKRQGADTQYF.

The chain's CDR3 is CASSAAGRGERDTQYF. In nucleotides, the CDR3 is TGCGCCAGCAGTGCTGCCGGGAGAGGGGAAAGAGATACGCAGTATTTT. The rearrangement links TRBV10-1 to TRBJ2-3, with D possibly matching TRBD2 (6 bases). The germline CDR1 and CDR2 sequences are WNHNN and SYGVQD (reference sequence). The length of the CDR3 is 16 residues. V was shortened by 4 bases and J by 5 bases, with 19 bases between the two germline ends.

The CDR3 protein is CASSLAGGTFNNYGYTF. For the CDR3, the DNA is TGCGCCAGCAGCTTGGCCGGGGGTACCTTCAATAACTATGGCTACACCTTC. The V call is TRBV5-1, the J call TRBJ1-2, with TRBD1 as a possible D gene (5 bases). The ends were cut back, 0 bases at V and 1 base at J, with 16 bases in the middle. The CDR3 has 17 amino acids. The germline gives CDR1 SGHRS, CDR2 YFSETQ.

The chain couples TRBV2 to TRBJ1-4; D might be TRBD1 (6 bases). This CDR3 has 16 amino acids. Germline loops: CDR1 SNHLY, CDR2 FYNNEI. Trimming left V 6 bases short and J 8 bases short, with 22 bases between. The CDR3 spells CASRYFWTAQEEKLFF. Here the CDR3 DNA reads TGTGCCAGCAGATACTTTTGGACAGCCCAAGAGGAAAAACTGTTTTTT.